The source of this T cell receptor (beta chain) is a study of cytomegalovirus exposure and HLA in healthy donors. V lost 9 bases and J lost 10; bases outside the gene matches: 9. In germline, CDR1 is LNHDA, CDR2 SQIVND (reference sequence). The CDR3 spans 12 residues. PCR was performed using 60 Vbeta and 13 Jbeta primers. The method was immunoSEQ multiplex PCR; TCRdb's version includes in-frame clones alone and lacks a portion of them. The sample includes roughly 100,000 clones, around 75% of them seen just once. On this clone: Its antigen is still unknown.

General study results and limits: As a later analysis showed, several of the most significant clusters appeared to be linked to common viral pathogens. Upon later analysis, TCR association rates were observed to vary by HLA locus, being highest for DRB1 and lowest for HLA-C. Excluded: some indistinguishable V segments such as TRBV6-2 and TRBV6-3. Earlier analysis found most TCR beta V segments productive about 87% or about 30% of the time.

The sequencing input was PBMCs. The sequence came from a man in his forties in good health and CMV-seronegative. V usage is TRBV19 and J usage is TRBJ2-7, with 10 nucleotides matching TRBD2. The CDR3 DNA follows: TGTGCCAGACTTCCGGCTAGCGGGAGACAGTACTTC. This encodes CARLPASGRQYF.